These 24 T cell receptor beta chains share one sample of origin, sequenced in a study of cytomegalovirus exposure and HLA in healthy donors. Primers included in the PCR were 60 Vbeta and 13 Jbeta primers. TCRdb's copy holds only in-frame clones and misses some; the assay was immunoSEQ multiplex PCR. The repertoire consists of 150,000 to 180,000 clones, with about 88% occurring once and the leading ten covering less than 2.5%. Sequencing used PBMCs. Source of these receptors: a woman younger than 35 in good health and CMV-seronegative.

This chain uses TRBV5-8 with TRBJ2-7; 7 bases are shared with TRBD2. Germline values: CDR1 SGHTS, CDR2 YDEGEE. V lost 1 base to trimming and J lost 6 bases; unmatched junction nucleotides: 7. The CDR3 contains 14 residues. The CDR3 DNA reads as TGTGCCAGCAGCTTGTCGGGGGGTTCGGGCGAGCAGTACTTC. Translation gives CASSLSGGSGEQYF.

DNA of the CDR3: TGCAGCGTTGGGGCACTAGCGGAATACAATGAGCAGTTCTTC. Translated, it gives CSVGALAEYNEQFF. The J gene is TRBJ2-1, the V gene TRBV29-1, with 8 nucleotides matching TRBD2. After removal of 4 bases from V and 4 bases from J, the junction contained 6 bases not matched to a gene. The CDR3 loop spans 14 amino acids. The germline CDR1 and CDR2 sequences are SQVTM and ANQGSEA.

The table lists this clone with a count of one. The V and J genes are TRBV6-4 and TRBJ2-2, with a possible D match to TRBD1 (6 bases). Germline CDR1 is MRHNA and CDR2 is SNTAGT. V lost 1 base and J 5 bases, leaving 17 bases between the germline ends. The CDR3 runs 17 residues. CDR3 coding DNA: TGTGCCAGCAGTGACTGGCCTTGGGACACACAAACCGGGGAGCTGTTTTTT. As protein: CASSDWPWDTQTGELFF.

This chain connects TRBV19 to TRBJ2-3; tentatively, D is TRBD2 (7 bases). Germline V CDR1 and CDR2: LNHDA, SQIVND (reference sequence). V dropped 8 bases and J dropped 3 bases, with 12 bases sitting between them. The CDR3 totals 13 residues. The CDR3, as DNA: TGTGCCAGTGGCAGGGGAGGGACAGATACGCAGTATTTT. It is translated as CASGRGGTDTQYF.

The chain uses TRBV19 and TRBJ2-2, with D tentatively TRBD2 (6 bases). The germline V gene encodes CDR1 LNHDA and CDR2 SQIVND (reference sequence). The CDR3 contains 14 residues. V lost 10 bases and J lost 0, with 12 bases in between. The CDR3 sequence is CATSGTPNTGELFF. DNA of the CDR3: TGTGCCACCTCCGGGACTCCGAACACCGGGGAGCTGTTTTTT.

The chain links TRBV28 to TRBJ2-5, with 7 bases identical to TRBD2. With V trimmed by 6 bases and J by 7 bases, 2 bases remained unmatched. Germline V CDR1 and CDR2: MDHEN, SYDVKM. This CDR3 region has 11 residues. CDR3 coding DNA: TGTGCCAGCAGCCCGGGGGGGACCCAGTACTTC. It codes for CASSPGGTQYF.

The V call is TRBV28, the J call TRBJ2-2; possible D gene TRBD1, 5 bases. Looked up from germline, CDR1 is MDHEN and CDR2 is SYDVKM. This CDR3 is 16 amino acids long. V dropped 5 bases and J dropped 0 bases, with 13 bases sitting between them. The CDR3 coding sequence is TGTGCCAGCAGTACTTCAGGGTTCGCGAACACCGGGGAGCTGTTTTTT. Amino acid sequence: CASSTSGFANTGELFF.

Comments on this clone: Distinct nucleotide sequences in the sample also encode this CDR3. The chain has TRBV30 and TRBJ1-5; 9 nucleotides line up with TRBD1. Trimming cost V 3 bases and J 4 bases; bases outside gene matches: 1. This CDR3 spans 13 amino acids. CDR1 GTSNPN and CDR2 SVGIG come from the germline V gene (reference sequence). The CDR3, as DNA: TGTGCCTGGAGCGGGACAGGGAATCAGCCCCAGCATTTT. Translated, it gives CAWSGTGNQPQHF.

The CDR3 DNA reads as TGTGCCAGCAGCTTCCAGGGCGCGAACACCGGGGAGCTGTTTTTT. This sequence encodes CASSFQGANTGELFF. The chain couples TRBV7-7 to TRBJ2-2; weak D call: TRBD1 (5 bases). The germline gives CDR1 SSHAT, CDR2 FNYEAQ (reference sequence). Trimming stripped 3 bases from V and 0 bases from J, with 8 bases between. The CDR3 is 15 residues long.

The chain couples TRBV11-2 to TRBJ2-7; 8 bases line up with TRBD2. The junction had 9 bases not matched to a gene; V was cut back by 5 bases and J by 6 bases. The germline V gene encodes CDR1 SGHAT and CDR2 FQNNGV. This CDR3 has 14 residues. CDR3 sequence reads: CASSPGFTSGEQYF. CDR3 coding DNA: TGTGCCAGCAGCCCTGGTTTTACTAGCGGCGAGCAGTACTTC.

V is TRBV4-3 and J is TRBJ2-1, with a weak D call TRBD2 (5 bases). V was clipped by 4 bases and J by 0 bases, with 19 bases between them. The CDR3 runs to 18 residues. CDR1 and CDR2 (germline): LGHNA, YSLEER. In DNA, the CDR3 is TGCGCCAGCAGCCCTAACCCCCCTAGCTCCAGCTCCTACAATGAGCAGTTCTTC. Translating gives CASSPNPPSSSSYNEQFF.

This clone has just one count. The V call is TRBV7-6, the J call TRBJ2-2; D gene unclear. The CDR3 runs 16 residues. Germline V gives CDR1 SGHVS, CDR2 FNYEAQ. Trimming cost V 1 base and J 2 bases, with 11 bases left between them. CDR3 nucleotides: TGTGCCAGCAGCTTAGAGGTGCAGACTAACACCGGGGAGCTGTTTTTT. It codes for CASSLEVQTNTGELFF.

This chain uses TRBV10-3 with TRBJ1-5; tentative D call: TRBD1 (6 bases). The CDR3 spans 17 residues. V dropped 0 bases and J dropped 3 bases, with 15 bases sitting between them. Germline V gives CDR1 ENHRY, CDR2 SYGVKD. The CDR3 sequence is CAISESVGGLINQPQHF. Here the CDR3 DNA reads TGTGCCATCAGTGAGTCGGTGGGGGGGCTGATCAATCAGCCCCAGCATTTT.

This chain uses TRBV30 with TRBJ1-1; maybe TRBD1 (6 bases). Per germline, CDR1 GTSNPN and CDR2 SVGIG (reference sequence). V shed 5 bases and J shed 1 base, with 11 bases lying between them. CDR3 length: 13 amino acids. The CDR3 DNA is TGTGCCTGGGCAACAGGGCCGAACACTGAAGCTTTCTTT. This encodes CAWATGPNTEAFF. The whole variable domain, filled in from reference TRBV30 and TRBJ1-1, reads SQTIHQWPATLVQPVGSPLSLECTVEGTSNPNLYWYRQAAGRGLQLLFYSVGIGQISSEVPQNLSASRPQDRQFILSSKKLLLSDSGFYLCAWATGPNTEAFFGQGTRLTVV.

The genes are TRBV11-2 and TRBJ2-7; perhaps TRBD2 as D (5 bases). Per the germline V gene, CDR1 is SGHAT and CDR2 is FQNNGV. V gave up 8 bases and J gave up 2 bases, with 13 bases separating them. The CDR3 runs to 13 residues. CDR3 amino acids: CASSDQTTYEQYF. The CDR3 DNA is TGTGCCAGCTCAGATCAGACTACCTACGAGCAGTACTTC.

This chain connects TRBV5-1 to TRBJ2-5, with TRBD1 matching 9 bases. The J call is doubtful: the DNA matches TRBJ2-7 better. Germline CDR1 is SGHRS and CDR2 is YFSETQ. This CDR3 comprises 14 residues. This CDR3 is CASSIGQGSYEQYF. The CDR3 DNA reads TGCGCCAGCAGCATAGGACAGGGGAGCTACGAGCAGTACTTC.

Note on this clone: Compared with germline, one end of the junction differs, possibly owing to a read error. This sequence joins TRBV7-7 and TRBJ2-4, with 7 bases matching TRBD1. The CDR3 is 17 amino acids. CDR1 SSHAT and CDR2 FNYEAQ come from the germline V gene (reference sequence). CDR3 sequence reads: CASSFLRGCIAKNIQYF. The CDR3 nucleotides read TGTGCTAGCAGCTTCCTCAGGGGGTGTATTGCCAAAAACATTCAGTACTTC. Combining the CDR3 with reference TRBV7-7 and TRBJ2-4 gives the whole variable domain GAGVSQSPRYKVTKRGQDVTLRCDPISSHATLYWYQQALGQGPEFLTYFNYEAQPDKSGLPSDRFSAERPEGSISTLTIQRTEQRDSAMYRCASSFLRGCIAKNIQYFGAGTRLSVL.

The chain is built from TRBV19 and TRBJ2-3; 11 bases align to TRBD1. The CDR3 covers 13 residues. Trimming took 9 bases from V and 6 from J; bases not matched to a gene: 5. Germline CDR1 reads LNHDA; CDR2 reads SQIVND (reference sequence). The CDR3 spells CASRTGGLDTQYF. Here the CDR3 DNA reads TGTGCCAGCAGGACAGGGGGCCTGGATACGCAGTATTTT.

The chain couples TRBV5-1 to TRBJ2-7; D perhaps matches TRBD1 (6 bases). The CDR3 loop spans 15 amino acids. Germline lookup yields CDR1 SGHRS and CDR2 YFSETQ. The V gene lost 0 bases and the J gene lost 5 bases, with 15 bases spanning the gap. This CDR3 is CASSLVAGVVNEQYF. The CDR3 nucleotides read TGCGCCAGCAGCTTGGTGGCAGGGGTCGTCAACGAGCAGTACTTC.

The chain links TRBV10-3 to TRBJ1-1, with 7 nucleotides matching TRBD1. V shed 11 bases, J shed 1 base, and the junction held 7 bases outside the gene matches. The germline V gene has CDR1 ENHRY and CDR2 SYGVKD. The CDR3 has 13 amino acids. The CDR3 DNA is TGTGCCTCAAACCGACAGGGGAACACTGAAGCTTTCTTT. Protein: CASNRQGNTEAFF.

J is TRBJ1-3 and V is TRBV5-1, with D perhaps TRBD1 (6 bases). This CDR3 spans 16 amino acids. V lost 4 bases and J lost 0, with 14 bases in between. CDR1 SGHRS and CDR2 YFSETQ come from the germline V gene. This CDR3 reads CASSPYQQGSGNTIYF. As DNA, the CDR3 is TGCGCCAGCAGCCCATACCAACAGGGCTCTGGAAACACCATATATTTT. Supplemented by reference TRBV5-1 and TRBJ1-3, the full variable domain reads KAGVTQTPRYLIKTRGQQVTLSCSPISGHRSVSWYQQTPGQGLQFLFEYFSETQRNKGNFPGRFSGRQFSNSRSEMNVSTLELGDSALYLCASSPYQQGSGNTIYFGEGSWLTVV.

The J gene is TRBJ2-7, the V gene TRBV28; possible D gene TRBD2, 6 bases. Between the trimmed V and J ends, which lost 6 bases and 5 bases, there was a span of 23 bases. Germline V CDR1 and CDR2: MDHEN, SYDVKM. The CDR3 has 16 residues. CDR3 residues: CASSQKRRAGPNEQYF. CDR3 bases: TGTGCCAGCAGCCAAAAGAGGAGGGCAGGGCCCAACGAGCAGTACTTC.

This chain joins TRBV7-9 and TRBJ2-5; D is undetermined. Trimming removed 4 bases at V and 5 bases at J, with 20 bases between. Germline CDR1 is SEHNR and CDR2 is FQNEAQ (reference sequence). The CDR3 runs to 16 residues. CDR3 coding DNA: TGTGCCAGCAGCTCCAAAACCGGGTCCCTCGGGGAGACCCAGTACTTC. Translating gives CASSSKTGSLGETQYF.

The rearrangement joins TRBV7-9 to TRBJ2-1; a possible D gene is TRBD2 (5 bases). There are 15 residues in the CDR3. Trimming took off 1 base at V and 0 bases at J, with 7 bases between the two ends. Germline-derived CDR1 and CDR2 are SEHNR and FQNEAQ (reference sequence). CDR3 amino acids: CASSLGRGSYNEQFF. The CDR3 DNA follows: TGTGCCAGCAGCTTAGGTCGGGGCTCCTACAATGAGCAGTTCTTC.